The 11 T cell receptor beta chains presented below share a single source sample, sequenced in a study of T-cell memory formation after mild COVID-19 (dated by TCRdb to 2020 to 2023). Library preparation was by 5' RACE. Sequencer: Illumina NovaSeq 6000. The public reads were run again by TCRdb, first through fastp at Q25 and then through MiXCR, and only productive beta chains were kept. Identical CDR3 proteins give one entry, which carries the most common genes and DNA. This sample comprises about 200,000 distinct CDR3 sequences, approximately 10% of them detected only once. The ten top clones hold 3.5% of the sample. Sequencing used PBMCs or a T cell subset sorted from them (not recorded which). These receptor sequences come from a man aged 18 to 29 who had mild COVID-19 (a few samples of this study predate the infection). The sample titles of this study are shuffled in the database, so cell type and time point are left out; the donor was told from shared clones.

In this sample, this clonotype turned up a few times. The V gene is TRBV4-2, the J gene TRBJ2-4, with D possibly matching TRBD1 (6 bases). The germline gives CDR1 LGHNA, CDR2 YNFKEQ. Trimming pared 1 base from V and 8 bases from J, leaving 9 bases between. The CDR3 runs to 13 residues. The CDR3 reads CASSQVEGDIQYF. DNA for the CDR3: TGTGCCAGCAGCCAAGTCGAGGGGGACATTCAGTACTTC.

The CDR3 DNA reads as TGTGCCAGCAGTGACCTCGGGACAGACACCTATGGCTACACCTTC. Protein product: CASSDLGTDTYGYTF. The chain couples TRBV6-1 to TRBJ1-2, with TRBD1 matching over 7 bases. Germline V lookup: CDR1 MNHNS, CDR2 SASEGT. V shed 3 bases, J shed 4 bases, and the junction held 8 bases outside the gene matches. This CDR3 contains 15 residues.

The rearrangement uses TRBV12-3 or TRBV12-4 and TRBJ1-2, with D tentatively TRBD1 (6 bases). The CDR3 spans 12 residues. V dropped 6 bases and J dropped 9 bases, with 14 bases sitting between them. CDR3 bases: TGTGCCAGCAGACGCCGTACAGGGAGCTACACCTTC. It codes for CASRRRTGSYTF.

The chain couples TRBV5-6 to TRBJ2-1; TRBD2 agrees at 12 bases. From germline, CDR1 is SGHDT and CDR2 YYEEEE. J was trimmed by 8 bases and V by 3 bases; bases with no gene match: 6. This CDR3 has 15 residues. This CDR3 reads CASSYSGLAGYEQFF. CDR3 nucleotides: TGTGCCAGCAGCTATAGCGGACTAGCGGGGTATGAGCAGTTCTTC.

This clonotype was observed many times. The J gene is TRBJ2-5, the V gene TRBV10-3, with D possibly matching TRBD2 (6 bases). Looked up from germline, CDR1 is ENHRY and CDR2 is SYGVKD. V was clipped by 11 bases and J by 0 bases, with 13 bases between them. CDR3 size: 13 residues. CDR3 loop: CAVGSSDQETQYF. CDR3 nucleotides: TGTGCCGTGGGTTCTAGCGACCAAGAGACCCAGTACTTC.

This clonotype was seen more than once but under ten times. The rearrangement uses TRBV12-3 or TRBV12-4 and TRBJ2-4, with a weak D call TRBD1 (5 bases). The V end was cut by 3 bases, the J end by 6 bases, with 9 bases between. CDR3 length: 13 residues. The CDR3 DNA sequence: TGTGCCAGCAGTTTCGAAGGGGTAAACATTCAGTACTTC. Protein sequence: CASSFEGVNIQYF.

This clonotype was counted between two and nine times. This rearrangement joins TRBV6-5 to TRBJ1-2, with D unresolved. Germline CDR1 is MNHEY and CDR2 is SVGAGI. The CDR3 loop spans 15 amino acids. V gave up 2 bases and J gave up 4 bases, with 14 bases separating them. The CDR3 loop reads CASSYDPKASYGYTF. In DNA, the CDR3 is TGTGCCAGCAGTTACGACCCCAAGGCGAGCTATGGCTACACCTTC.

This clonotype was seen many times. V is TRBV3-1 and J is TRBJ2-1; a possible D gene is TRBD2 (6 bases). V was trimmed by 5 bases and J by 7 bases, leaving 21 bases between them. Germline V gene sequence: CDR1 LGHDT, CDR2 YNNKEL (reference sequence). The CDR3 runs to 16 residues. The CDR3 reads CASSGAGPPKGNEQFF. Here the CDR3 DNA reads TGTGCCAGCAGCGGGGCGGGGCCTCCCAAGGGTAATGAGCAGTTCTTC.

In its sample, this clonotype was seen a few times. The V and J genes are TRBV5-1 and TRBJ2-3; the match to TRBD2 covers 10 bases. This CDR3 contains 16 residues. Germline V lookup: CDR1 SGHRS, CDR2 YFSETQ. V was pared by 4 bases and J by 2 bases, with 7 bases of the junction left unmatched. As DNA, the CDR3 is TGCGCCAGCAGCATACTAGCGGGGCATATCACAGATACGCAGTATTTT. This sequence encodes CASSILAGHITDTQYF.

The chain combines TRBV5-1 with TRBJ2-5; TRBD2 is a possible D gene (5 bases). Trimming stripped 6 bases from V and 3 bases from J, with 18 bases between. The germline CDR1 and CDR2 sequences are SGHRS and YFSETQ. The CDR3 runs to 15 residues. CDR3 region: CASTWAQAGEETQYF. The CDR3, as DNA: TGCGCCAGCACTTGGGCCCAGGCGGGTGAAGAGACCCAGTACTTC.

A few counts support this clonotype. The chain joins TRBV9 to TRBJ2-2; TRBD2 matches at 9 bases. With V trimmed by 0 bases and J by 0 bases, 6 bases remained unmatched. CDR1 and CDR2 (germline): SGDLS, YYNGEE. The CDR3 extends over 18 amino acids. The CDR3 reads CASSVVPAGGANTGELFF. CDR3 nucleotide sequence: TGTGCCAGCAGCGTAGTTCCAGCGGGGGGCGCGAACACCGGGGAGCTGTTTTTT.